This T cell receptor beta chain was sequenced in a study of regulatory T cells in long-lasting Graves disease. Building the TCR beta libraries relied on iRepertoire HTBI primers, and CDR3 regions underwent Arm-PCR. TCRdb itself ran the multiplex PCR reads through MiXCR, one entry per CDR3 protein. The data show around 360,000 distinct CDR3 sequences, with around 15% seen just once and over 20% held by the top ten. Germline CDR1 and CDR2: SGHDT and YYEEEE. The germline V and J ends were trimmed by 0 bases and 6 bases, with 13 bases remaining between them. The CDR3 sequence is 15 residues long. Time point given: newly diagnosed GD, antithyroid drugs for less than 3 months. With RNA extracted from PBMCs as input, the TCR library was made. These data were also filed under a second study, of T cells in Graves' hyperthyroidism and ophthalmopathy. That work states: Together with thyroid ultrasound, orbital computed tomography, serum thyroxine and TRAb, clinical symptoms were used for diagnoses. Blood also carried most thyroid clonotypes expanded above 0.001.

The sequence derives from a woman aged 18-30 years with Graves disease. Sequences were derived from peripheral blood mononuclear cells (PBMCs), sampled at new diagnosis, from a patient treated with antithyroid drugs. The chain carries TRBV5-6 and TRBJ1-5; TRBD1 might be the D (5 bases). The DNA of the CDR3 is TGTGCCAGCAGCTTGGGTCCGGGACCGGGTCAGCCCCAGCATTTT. As protein: CASSLGPGPGQPQHF.